Here is one T cell receptor (beta chain) with its context. Its specificity is not known. The data derive from a study of cytomegalovirus exposure and HLA in healthy donors. Whole-study context: One earlier analysis, a look at roughly 180 million T cells, found more than 100 million unique TCR beta sequences.

Study findings and constraints: Specificity for CMV antigens was confirmed in vitro for a few of the CMV-associated chains. The majority of TCR sequences were rare, yet some public TCRs appeared in many donors.

Germline V gives CDR1 SGDLS, CDR2 YYNGEE. This CDR3 has 18 residues. The V gene lost 1 base and the J gene lost 4 bases, with 23 bases spanning the gap. This PCR relied on a set of 60 Vbeta primers and 13 Jbeta primers. Clones were read by immunoSEQ multiplex PCR, and TCRdb kept only the in-frame ones, dropping some. The sample carries around 190,000 clones, just under 75% recorded once. The genes are TRBV9 and TRBJ1-1; D may be TRBD1 (5 bases). The sequenced sample consisted of PBMCs. The receptor was derived from a man between 25 and 39 years old in good health and CMV-seropositive. The CDR3 region is CASSVTVGGGSDVTEAFF. The CDR3 coding sequence is TGTGCCAGCAGCGTAACTGTCGGGGGAGGGAGTGATGTCACTGAAGCTTTCTTT.